The 8 T cell receptor beta chains below were found in one sample sequenced in a study of cytomegalovirus exposure and HLA in healthy donors (TCRdb year 2017). Preparation of the library involved the immunoSEQ multiplex PCR assay. The source is immuneACCESS, and TCRdb retained only in-frame sequences with V and J called. Part of the clones is not carried over; for the studies checked, unresolved V genes explain less than half of this, and the remainder is unexplained. This sample is represented by 100,000 to 150,000 clones; about nine tenths of them were singletons. About 2% of the sample rests with the top ten. The sequencing input was PBMCs. The receptors derive from a woman between 18 and 30 years old in good health and CMV-seronegative.

The chain has TRBV5-6 and TRBJ1-2; 7 bases align to TRBD1. The CDR3 has 15 amino acids. The J segment lost 1 base and the V segment lost 6 bases, leaving 9 bases of the junction unmatched. Germline V gives CDR1 SGHDT, CDR2 YYEEEE. CDR3 region: CASTLLDRDNYGYTF. In DNA form, the CDR3 reads TGTGCCAGCACCCTACTAGACAGGGATAACTATGGCTACACCTTC. Variable domain in full (rest from reference TRBV5-6 and TRBJ1-2): DAGVTQSPTHLIKTRGQQVTLRCSPKSGHDTVSWYQQALGQGPQFIFQYYEEEERQRGNFPDRFSGHQFPNYSSELNVNALLLGDSALYLCASTLLDRDNYGYTFGSGTRLTVV.

This chain joins TRBV4-1 and TRBJ2-2; the D gene is possibly TRBD2 (9 bases). With 1 base removed from V and 4 bases from J, the gap between germline ends came to 16 bases. This CDR3 is built from 17 residues. Germline V gene data show CDR1 as MGHRA and CDR2 as YSYEKL. The DNA of the CDR3 is TGCGCCAGCAGCCAAGGAGCTAGCGGGACAGGCACCGGGGAGCTGTTTTTT. Translating it yields CASSQGASGTGTGELFF.

The V gene is TRBV28, the J gene TRBJ1-1; perhaps TRBD1 as D (6 bases). Germline CDR1 reads MDHEN; CDR2 reads SYDVKM. The V gene lost 5 bases and the J gene lost 2 bases, with 12 bases spanning the gap. This CDR3 contains 14 residues. CDR3 sequence reads: CASSAGQRNTEAFF. The CDR3 DNA reads as TGTGCCAGCAGTGCCGGACAGAGAAACACTGAAGCTTTCTTT.

This clone was picked up one time. This chain connects TRBV11-3 to TRBJ2-2, with TRBD2 matching over 12 bases. The CDR3 sequence is 15 residues long. CDR1 is SGHNT, CDR2 YENEEA, per germline. With 5 bases clipped from V and 8 bases from J, the junction kept 6 bases outside the gene matches. CDR3 in DNA: TGTGCCAGCAGCCAGACTAGCGGGAGCCCAGGGGAGCTGTTTTTT. Translated: CASSQTSGSPGELFF. The full variable domain, rest sourced from reference TRBV11-3 and TRBJ2-2, is EAGVVQSPRYKIIEKKQPVAFWCNPISGHNTLYWYLQNLGQGPELLIRYENEEAVDDSQLPKDRFSAERLKGVDSTLKIQPAELGDSAVYLCASSQTSGSPGELFFGEGSRLTVL.

In this sample, this clone turned up once. The chain recombines TRBV9 with TRBJ2-1; 7 bases map to TRBD2. V lost 0 bases, J lost 2 bases, and 2 bases stayed unmatched. The CDR3 has 15 residues. CDR1 and CDR2 (germline): SGDLS, YYNGEE. CDR3 nucleotide sequence: TGTGCCAGCAGCGTAGGGGAGGGCCCCTACAATGAGCAGTTCTTC. Its translation: CASSVGEGPYNEQFF.

The chain couples TRBV4-2 to TRBJ1-3; 7 nucleotides align to TRBD1. The V and J ends lost 0 bases and 0 bases, in that order; junction bases with no gene match: 5. The CDR3 totals 17 residues. Germline CDR1 reads LGHNA; CDR2 reads YNFKEQ. As DNA, the CDR3 is TGTGCCAGCAGCCAAGATTTGGCAGGGGGCTCTGGAAACACCATATATTTT. Amino acids: CASSQDLAGGSGNTIYF.

The V call is TRBV11-3, the J call TRBJ2-5; D is unclear. This CDR3 is 13 amino acids long. Germline CDR1 and CDR2: SGHNT and YENEEA. V lost 0 bases and J 4 bases, leaving 6 bases between the germline ends. Here the CDR3 DNA reads TGTGCCAGCAGCTTAGACCCCAGAGAGACCCAGTACTTC. Its translation is CASSLDPRETQYF.

The V and J genes are TRBV11-2 and TRBJ2-7; 7 positions agree with TRBD1. The CDR3 is 16 amino acids. The J segment lost 0 bases and the V segment lost 3 bases, leaving 8 bases of the junction unmatched. Germline CDR1 and CDR2: SGHAT and FQNNGV. The CDR3 nucleotides read TGTGCCAGCAGCTTGCCCTTGGGGACAGCCTCCTACGAGCAGTACTTC. Protein product: CASSLPLGTASYEQYF.